This TCR beta chain is drawn from a study of identical twins. One entry per CDR3 protein, called by TCRdb with MiXCR from the 5' RACE reads. The sample shows some 260,000 distinct CDR3 sequences, about 14% of them seen only once. Points from the study as a whole: Compared with models, monozygotic twins showed more out-of-frame TCR alpha sharing. The study found weaker excess twin sharing in beta out-of-frame sequences.

The CDR3 covers 14 residues. Germline V CDR1 and CDR2: SGHTA, FQGNSA. Trimming cost V 5 bases and J 3 bases, with 10 bases left between them. In this sample, this clonotype turned up a few times. What it binds is not known. V gene TRBV7-2 combines with J gene TRBJ2-2; D unclear. Sequencing used memory (CD45RO+) T cells sorted from blood. This sequence was found in a woman under 30 in good health. CDR3 amino acids: CASSHAVYTGELFF. For the CDR3, the DNA is TGTGCCAGCAGCCATGCGGTTTACACCGGGGAGCTGTTTTTT.